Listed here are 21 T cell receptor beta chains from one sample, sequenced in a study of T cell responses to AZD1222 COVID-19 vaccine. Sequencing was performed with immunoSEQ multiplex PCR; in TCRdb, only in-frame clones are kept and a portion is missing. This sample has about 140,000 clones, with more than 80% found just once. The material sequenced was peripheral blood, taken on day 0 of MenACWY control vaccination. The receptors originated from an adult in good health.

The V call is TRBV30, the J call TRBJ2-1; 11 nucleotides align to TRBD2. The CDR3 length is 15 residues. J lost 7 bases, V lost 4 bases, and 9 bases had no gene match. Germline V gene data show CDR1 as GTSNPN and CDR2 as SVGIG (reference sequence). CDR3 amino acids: CAWNQLAGVRNEQFF. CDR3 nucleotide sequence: TGTGCCTGGAACCAACTAGCGGGAGTACGGAATGAGCAGTTCTTC.

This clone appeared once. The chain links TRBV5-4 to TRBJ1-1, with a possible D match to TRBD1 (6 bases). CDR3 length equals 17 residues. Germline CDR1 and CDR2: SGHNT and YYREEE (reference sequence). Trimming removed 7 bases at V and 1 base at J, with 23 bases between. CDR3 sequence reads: CASGQGGSGARNTEAFF. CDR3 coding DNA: TGTGCCAGCGGTCAAGGGGGATCAGGGGCCAGGAACACTGAAGCTTTCTTT.

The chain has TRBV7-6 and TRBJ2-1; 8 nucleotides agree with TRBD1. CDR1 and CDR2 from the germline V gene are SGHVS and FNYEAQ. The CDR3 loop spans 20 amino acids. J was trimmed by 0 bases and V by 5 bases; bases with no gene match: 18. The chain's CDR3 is CASSLRQGLQRAPSYNEQFF. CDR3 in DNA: TGTGCCAGCAGCCTTCGACAGGGGCTTCAGCGGGCCCCCTCCTACAATGAGCAGTTCTTC.

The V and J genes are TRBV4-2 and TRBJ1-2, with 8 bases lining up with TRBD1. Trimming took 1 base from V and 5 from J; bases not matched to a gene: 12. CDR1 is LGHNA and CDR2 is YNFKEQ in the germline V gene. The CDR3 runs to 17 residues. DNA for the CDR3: TGTGCCAGCAGCCAAGCTCGGACAGGGAGCAGGTATTATGGCTACACCTTC. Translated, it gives CASSQARTGSRYYGYTF.

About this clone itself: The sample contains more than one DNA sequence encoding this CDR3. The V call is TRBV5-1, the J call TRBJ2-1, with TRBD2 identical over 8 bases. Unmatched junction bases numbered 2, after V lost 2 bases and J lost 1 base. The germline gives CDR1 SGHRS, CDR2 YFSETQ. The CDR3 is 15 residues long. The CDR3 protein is CASSFTSGSYNEQFF. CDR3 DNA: TGCGCCAGCAGCTTCACTAGCGGTTCCTACAATGAGCAGTTCTTC.

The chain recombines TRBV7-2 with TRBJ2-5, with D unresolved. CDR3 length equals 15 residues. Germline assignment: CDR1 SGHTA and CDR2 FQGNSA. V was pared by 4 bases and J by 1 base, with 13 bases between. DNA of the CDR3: TGTGCCAGCAGCTCGTGGGGTCACCTCCAAGAGACCCAGTACTTC. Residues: CASSSWGHLQETQYF.

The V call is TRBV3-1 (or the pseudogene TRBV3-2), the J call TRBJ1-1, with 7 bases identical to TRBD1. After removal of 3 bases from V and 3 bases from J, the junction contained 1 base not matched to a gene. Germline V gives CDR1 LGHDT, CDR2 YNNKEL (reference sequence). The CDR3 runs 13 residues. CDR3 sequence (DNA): TGTGCCAGCAGCCAGACAGGGTACACTGAAGCTTTCTTT. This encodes CASSQTGYTEAFF.

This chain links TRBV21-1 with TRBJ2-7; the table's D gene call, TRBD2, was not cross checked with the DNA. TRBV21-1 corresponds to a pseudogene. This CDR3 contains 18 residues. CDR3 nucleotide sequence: TGTGCCAGCAGCCCCCTGGGACTAGCGGGAGGATTTATCTACGAGCAGTACTTC. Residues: CASSPLGLAGGFIYEQYF.

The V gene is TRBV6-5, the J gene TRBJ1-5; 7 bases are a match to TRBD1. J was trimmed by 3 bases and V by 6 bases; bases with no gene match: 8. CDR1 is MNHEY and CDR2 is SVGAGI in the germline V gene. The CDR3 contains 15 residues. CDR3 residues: CASSPGTVNNQPQHF. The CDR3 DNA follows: TGTGCCAGCAGCCCCGGGACAGTCAACAATCAGCCCCAGCATTTT.

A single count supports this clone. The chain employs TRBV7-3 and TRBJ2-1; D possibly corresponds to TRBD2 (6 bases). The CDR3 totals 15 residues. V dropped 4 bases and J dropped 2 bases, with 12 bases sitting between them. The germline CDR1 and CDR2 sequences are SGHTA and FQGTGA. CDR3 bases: TGTGCCAGCAGCTCCGGGACTTCTCCCTACAATGAGCAGTTCTTC. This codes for CASSSGTSPYNEQFF. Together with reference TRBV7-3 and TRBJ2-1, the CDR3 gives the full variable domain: GAGVSQTPSNKVTEKGKYVELRCDPISGHTALYWYRQSLGQGPEFLIYFQGTGAADDSGLPNDRFFAVRPEGSVSTLKIQRTERGDSAVYLCASSSGTSPYNEQFFGPGTRLTVL.

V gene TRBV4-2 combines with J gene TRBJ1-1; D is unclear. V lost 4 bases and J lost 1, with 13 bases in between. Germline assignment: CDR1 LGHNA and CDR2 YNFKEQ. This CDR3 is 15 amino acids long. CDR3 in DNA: TGTGCCAGCAGCCCTCCTACGTGGGCGAACACTGAAGCTTTCTTT. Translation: CASSPPTWANTEAFF.

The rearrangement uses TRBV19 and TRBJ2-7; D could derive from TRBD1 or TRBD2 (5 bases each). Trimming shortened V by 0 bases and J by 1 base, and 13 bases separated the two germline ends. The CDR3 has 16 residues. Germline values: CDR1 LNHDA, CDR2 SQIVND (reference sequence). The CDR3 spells CASSIDGTDGSYEQYF. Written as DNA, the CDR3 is TGTGCCAGTAGTATAGACGGGACCGACGGATCCTACGAGCAGTACTTC.

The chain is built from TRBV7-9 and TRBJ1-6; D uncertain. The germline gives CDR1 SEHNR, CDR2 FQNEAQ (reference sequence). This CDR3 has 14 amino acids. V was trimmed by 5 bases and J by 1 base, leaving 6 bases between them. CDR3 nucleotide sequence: TGTGCCAGCAGCCAGCAGTCCTATAATTCACCCCTCCACTTT. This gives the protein CASSQQSYNSPLHF.

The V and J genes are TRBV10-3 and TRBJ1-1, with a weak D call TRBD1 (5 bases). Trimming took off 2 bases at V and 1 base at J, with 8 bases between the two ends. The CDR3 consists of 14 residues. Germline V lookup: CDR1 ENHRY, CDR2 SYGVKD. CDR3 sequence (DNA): TGTGCCATCAGTGAGCAGGGTACGAACACTGAAGCTTTCTTT. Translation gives CAISEQGTNTEAFF.

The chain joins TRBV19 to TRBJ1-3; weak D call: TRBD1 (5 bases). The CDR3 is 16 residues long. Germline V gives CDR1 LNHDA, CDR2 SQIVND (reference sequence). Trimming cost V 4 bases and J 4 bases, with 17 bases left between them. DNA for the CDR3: TGTGCCAGTAGTACCCACAGCGGGGGATGGGGAAACACCATATATTTT. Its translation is CASSTHSGGWGNTIYF.

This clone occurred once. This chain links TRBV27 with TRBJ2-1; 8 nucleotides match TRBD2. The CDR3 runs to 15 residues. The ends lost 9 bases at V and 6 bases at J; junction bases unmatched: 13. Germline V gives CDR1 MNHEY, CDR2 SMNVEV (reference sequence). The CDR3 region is CASGTPAGAPNEQFF. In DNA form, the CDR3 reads TGTGCCAGTGGGACCCCAGCGGGGGCACCCAATGAGCAGTTCTTC.

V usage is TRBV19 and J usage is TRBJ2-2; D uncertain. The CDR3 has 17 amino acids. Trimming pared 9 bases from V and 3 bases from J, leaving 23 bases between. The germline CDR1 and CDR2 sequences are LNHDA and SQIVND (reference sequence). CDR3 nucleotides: TGTGCCAGCCTACCGAATGGGCCTCAACCTCACACCGGGGAGCTGTTTTTT. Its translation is CASLPNGPQPHTGELFF. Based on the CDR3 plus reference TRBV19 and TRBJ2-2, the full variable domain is DGGITQSPKYLFRKEGQNVTLSCEQNLNHDAMYWYRQDPGQGLRLIYYSQIVNDFQKGDIAEGYSVSREKKESFPLTVTSAQKNPTAFYLCASLPNGPQPHTGELFFGEGSRLTVL.

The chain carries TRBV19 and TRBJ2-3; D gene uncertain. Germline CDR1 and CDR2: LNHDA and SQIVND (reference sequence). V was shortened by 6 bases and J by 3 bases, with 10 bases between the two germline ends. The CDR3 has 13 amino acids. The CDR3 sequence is CASSVTRTDTQYF. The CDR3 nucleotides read TGTGCCAGTAGCGTCACGAGGACAGATACGCAGTATTTT.

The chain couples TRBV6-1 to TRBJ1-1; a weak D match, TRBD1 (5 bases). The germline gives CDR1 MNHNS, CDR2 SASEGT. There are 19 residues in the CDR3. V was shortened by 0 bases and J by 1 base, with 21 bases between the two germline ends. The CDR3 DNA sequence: TGTGCCAGCAGTGAAGCGCTTATCGGGACGCTTAACCGGAACACTGAAGCTTTCTTT. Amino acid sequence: CASSEALIGTLNRNTEAFF.

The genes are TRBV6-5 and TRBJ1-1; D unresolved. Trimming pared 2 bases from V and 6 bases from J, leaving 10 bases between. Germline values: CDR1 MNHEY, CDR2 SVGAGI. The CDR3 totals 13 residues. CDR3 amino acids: CASSYSGGAEAFF. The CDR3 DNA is TGTGCCAGCAGTTACAGCGGAGGTGCTGAAGCTTTCTTT.

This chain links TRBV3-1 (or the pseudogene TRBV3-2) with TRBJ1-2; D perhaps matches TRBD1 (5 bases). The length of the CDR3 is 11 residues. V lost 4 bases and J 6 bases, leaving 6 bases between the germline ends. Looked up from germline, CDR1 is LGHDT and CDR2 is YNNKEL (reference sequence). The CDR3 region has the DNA TGTGCCAGCAGCCTAGGGGATGGCTACACCTTC. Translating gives CASSLGDGYTF.